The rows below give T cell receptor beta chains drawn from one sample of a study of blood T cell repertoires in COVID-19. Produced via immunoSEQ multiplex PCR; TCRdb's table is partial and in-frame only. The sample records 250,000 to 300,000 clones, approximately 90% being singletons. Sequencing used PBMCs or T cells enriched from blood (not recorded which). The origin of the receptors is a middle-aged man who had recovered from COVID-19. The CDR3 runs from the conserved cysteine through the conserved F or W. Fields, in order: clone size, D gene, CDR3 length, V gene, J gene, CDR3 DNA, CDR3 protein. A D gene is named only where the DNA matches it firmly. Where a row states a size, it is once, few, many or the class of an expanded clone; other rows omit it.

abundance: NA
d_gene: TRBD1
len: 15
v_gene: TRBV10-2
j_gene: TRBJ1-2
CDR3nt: TGCGCCAGCAGTGGCGGGGGACAGGCTAACTATGGCTACACCTTC
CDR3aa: CASSGGGQANYGYTF

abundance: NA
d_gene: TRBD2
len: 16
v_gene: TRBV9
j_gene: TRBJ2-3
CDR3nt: TGTGCCAGCAGCGTCGGACTAGCGGGGGACACAGATACGCAGTATTTT
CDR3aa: CASSVGLAGDTDTQYF

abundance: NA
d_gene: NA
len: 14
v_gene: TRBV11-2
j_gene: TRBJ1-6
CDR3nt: TGTGCCAGCAGCTTAGCGCGAACTAATTCACCCCTCCACTTT
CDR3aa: CASSLARTNSPLHF

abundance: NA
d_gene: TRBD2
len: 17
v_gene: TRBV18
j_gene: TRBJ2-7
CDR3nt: TGTGCCAGCTCACCTCGACTTGCGGGGGGAGAGCTGAACGAGCAGTACTTC
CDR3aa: CASSPRLAGGELNEQYF

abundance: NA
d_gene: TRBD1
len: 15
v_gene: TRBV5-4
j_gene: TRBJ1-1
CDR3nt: TGTGCCAGCACTATACCGGGACAGGGAAAGACTGAAGCTTTCTTT
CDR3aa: CASTIPGQGKTEAFF

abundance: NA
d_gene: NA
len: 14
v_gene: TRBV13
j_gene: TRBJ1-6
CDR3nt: TGTGCCGCCAGCAAGGAGGGTTTTGATTCACCCCTCCACTTT
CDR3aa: CAASKEGFDSPLHF

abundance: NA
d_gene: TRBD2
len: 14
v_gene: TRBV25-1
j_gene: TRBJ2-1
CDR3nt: TGTGCCAGCGGACCGGGACTAGTCTACAATGAGCAGTTCTTC
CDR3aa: CASGPGLVYNEQFF

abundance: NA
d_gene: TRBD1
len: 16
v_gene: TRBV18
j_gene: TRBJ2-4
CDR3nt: TGTGCCAGCTCATCCGGGACAGGGAGGTCCAAAAACATTCAGTACTTC
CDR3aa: CASSSGTGRSKNIQYF

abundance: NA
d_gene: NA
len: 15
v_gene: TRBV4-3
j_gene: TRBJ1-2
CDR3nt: TGCGCCAGCAGCCAAGATTACAGAGCTAACTATGGCTACACCTTC
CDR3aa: CASSQDYRANYGYTF

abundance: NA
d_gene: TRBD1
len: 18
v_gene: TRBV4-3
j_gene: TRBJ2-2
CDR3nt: TGCGCCAGCAGCCAACGGAGGACAGGGGGCCTTAACACCGGGGAGCTGTTTTTT
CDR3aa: CASSQRRTGGLNTGELFF

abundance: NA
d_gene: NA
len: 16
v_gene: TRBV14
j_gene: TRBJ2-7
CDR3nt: TGTGCCAGCAGCCAAAGAGCGGGCCAAGTTCTCTACGACCAGTACTTC
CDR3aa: CASSQRAGQVLYDQYF

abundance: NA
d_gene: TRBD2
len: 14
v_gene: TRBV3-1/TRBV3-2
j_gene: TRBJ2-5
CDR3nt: TGTGCCAGCGTGGCGGGGGGGTCCCGGGGGACCCAGTACTTC
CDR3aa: CASVAGGSRGTQYF

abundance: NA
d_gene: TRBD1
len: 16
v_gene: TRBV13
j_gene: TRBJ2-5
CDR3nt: TGTGCCAGCAGCTTAACGCGTACAGGGGGTGAAGAGACCCAGTACTTC
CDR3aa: CASSLTRTGGEETQYF

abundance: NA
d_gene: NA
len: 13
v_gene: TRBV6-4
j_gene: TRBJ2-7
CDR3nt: TGTGCCAGCAGTGAAATACAGGGCTACGAGCAGTACTTC
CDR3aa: CASSEIQGYEQYF

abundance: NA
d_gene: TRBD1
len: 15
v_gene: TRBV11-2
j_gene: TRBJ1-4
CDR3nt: TGTGCCAGCAGCTTAGGGGACAGGGCAGGGGAAAAACTGTTTTTT
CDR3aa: CASSLGDRAGEKLFF

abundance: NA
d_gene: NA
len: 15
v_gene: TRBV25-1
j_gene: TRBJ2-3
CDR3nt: TGTGCCAGCATTCCCTTTAGCGGAACCACAGATACGCAGTATTTT
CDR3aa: CASIPFSGTTDTQYF

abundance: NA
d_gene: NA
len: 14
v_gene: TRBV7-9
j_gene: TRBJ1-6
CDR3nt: TGTGCCAGCAGCCGAGACAGCCGGAATTCACCCCTCCACTTT
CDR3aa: CASSRDSRNSPLHF

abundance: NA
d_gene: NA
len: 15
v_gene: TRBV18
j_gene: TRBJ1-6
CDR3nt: TGTGCCAGCTCACCCCGGACAGAAGGCAATTCACCCCTCCACTTT
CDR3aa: CASSPRTEGNSPLHF

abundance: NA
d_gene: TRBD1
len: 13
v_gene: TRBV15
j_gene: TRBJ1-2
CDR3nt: TGTGCCACCAGCAATAACAGGGGGATTGGCTACACCTTC
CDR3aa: CATSNNRGIGYTF

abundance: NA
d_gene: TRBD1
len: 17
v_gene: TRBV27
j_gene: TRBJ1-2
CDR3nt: TGTGCCAGCAGACTTACCGGGGACAGCTTCTCGGGCTATGGCTACACCTTC
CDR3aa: CASRLTGDSFSGYGYTF

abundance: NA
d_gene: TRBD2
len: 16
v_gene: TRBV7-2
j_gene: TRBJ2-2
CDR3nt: TGTGCCAGCACCTTACTAGCGGGCGCGAACACCGGGGAGCTGTTTTTT
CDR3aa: CASTLLAGANTGELFF

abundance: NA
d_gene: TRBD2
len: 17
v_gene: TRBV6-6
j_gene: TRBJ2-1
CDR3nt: TGTGCCAGCAGTCAGGGACTAGCGGGAGCTTTTTACAATGAGCAGTTCTTC
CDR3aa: CASSQGLAGAFYNEQFF

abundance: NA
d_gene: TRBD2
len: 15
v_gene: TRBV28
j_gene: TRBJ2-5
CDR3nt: TGTGCCAGCAGTCGTCGACTAGCGGGACAAGAGACCCAGTACTTC
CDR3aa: CASSRRLAGQETQYF

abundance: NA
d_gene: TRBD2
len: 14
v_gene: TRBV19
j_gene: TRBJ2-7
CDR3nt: TGTGCCAGTACTCCTAGCGGGAGTTTCTACGAGCAGTACTTC
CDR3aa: CASTPSGSFYEQYF

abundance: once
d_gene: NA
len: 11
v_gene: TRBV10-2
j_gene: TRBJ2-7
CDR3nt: TGCGCCAGCATGTCGGCCTACGAGCAGTACTTC
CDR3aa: CASMSAYEQYF

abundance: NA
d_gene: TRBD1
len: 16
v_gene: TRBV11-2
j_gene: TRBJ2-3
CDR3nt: TGTGCCAGCATCCGATCGGGGACAGTGGTAACAGATACGCAGTATTTT
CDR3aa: CASIRSGTVVTDTQYF

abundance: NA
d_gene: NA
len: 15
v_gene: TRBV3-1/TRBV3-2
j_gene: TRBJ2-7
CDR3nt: TGTGCCAGCAGCCAAGATCTTCAGGGCTCCTACGAGCAGTACTTC
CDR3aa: CASSQDLQGSYEQYF

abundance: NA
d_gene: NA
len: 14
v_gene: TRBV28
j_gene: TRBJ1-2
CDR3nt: TGTGCCAGCACTTCCGGAGTGGCCAACTATGGCTACACCTTC
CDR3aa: CASTSGVANYGYTF

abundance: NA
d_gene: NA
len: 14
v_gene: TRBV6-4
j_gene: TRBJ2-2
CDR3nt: TGTGCCAGCAGTGAGGGGGGATACACCGGGGAGCTGTTTTTT
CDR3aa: CASSEGGYTGELFF

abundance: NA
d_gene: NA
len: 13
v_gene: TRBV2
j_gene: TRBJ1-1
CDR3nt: TGTGCCAGTACCGTCGACACCGCAGCTTCTGCTTTCTTT
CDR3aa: CASTVDTAASAFF

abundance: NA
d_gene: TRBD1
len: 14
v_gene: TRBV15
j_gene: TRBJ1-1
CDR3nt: TGTGCCACCAGCAGAGGAATCGGACAGGGGGAAGCTTTCTTT
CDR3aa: CATSRGIGQGEAFF

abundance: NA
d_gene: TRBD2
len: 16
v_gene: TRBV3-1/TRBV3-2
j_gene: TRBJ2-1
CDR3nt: TGTGCCAGCAGCCAAGATCGACTAGCGGGAGTTAATGAGCAGTTCTTC
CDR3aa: CASSQDRLAGVNEQFF

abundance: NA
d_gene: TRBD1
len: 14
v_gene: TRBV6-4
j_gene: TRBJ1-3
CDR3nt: TGTGCCAGCAGCCCGGACAGGGGTGAAAACACCATATATTTT
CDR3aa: CASSPDRGENTIYF

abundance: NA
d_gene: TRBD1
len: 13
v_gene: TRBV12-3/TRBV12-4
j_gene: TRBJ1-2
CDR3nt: TGTGCCAGCAGTCCGGGACAGAGCTATGGCTACACCTTC
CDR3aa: CASSPGQSYGYTF

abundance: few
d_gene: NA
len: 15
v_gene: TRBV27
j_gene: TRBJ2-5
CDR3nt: TGTGCCAGCAGTTCGCGGACTGGGTACCAAGAGACCCAGTACTTC
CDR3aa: CASSSRTGYQETQYF

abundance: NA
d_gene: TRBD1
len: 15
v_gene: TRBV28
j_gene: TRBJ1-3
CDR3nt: TGTGCCAGCAGGCCCGGGACAGGGAATGGAAACACCATATATTTT
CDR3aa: CASRPGTGNGNTIYF

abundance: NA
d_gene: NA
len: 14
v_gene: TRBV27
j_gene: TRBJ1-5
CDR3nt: TGTGCCAGCATGGGCGGACTTAGCAATCAGCCCCAGCATTTT
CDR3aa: CASMGGLSNQPQHF

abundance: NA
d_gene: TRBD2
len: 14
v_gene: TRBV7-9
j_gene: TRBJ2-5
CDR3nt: TGTGCCAGCAGCTTGGGGGGAGGGGTTCAGACCCAGTACTTC
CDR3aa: CASSLGGGVQTQYF

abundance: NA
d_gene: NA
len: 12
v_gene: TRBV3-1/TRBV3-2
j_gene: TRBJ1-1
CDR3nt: TGTGCCAGCAGCCTCAGGGGCTCTGAAGCTTTCTTT
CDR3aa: CASSLRGSEAFF

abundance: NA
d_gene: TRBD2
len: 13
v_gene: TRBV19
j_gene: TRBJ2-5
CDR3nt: TGTGCCAGTAGCCCCCTAGCGGAAGAGACCCAGTACTTC
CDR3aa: CASSPLAEETQYF

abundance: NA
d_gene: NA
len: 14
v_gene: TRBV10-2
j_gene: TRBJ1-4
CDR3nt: TGCGCCAGCAGTCCAGGGGCGACTAATGAAAAACTGTTTTTT
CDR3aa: CASSPGATNEKLFF

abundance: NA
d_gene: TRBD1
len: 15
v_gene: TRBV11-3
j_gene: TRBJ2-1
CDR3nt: TGTGCCAGCAGCCAGGGACAGGGAAGGGACAATGAGCAGTTCTTC
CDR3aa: CASSQGQGRDNEQFF

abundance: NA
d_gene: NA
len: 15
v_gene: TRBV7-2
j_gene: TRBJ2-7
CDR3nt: TGTGCCAGCAGCCCCCGCGGGTTCGGTACCTACGAGCAGTACTTC
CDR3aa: CASSPRGFGTYEQYF

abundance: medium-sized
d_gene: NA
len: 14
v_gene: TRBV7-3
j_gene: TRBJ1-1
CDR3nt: TGTGCCAGCAGCTTACACCAGGGCGCGGCTGAAGCTTTCTTT
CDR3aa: CASSLHQGAAEAFF

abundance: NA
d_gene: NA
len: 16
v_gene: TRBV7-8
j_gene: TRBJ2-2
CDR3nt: TGTGCCAGCAGCTTAATCTTACAGGGTGGCGCCGGGGAGCTGTTTTTT
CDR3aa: CASSLILQGGAGELFF

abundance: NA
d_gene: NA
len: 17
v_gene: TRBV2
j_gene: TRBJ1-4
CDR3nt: TGTGCCAGCAGTGAAGAGACAGGCCCAGGGGCTAATGAAAAACTGTTTTTT
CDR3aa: CASSEETGPGANEKLFF

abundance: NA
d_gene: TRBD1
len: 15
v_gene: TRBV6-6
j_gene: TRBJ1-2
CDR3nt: TGTGCCAGCAGACCCGAGGGACAGGGTCTGGTGGGCTACACCTTC
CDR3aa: CASRPEGQGLVGYTF

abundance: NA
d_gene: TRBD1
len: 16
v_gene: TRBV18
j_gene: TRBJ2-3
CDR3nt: TGTGCCAGCTCACTTCAATCCGGGACAGGGTTTGATACGCAGTATTTT
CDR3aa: CASSLQSGTGFDTQYF

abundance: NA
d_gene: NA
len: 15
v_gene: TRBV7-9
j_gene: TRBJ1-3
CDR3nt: TGTGCCAGCAGCTTAGAGGGGCCAGGGGGAAACACCATATATTTT
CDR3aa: CASSLEGPGGNTIYF

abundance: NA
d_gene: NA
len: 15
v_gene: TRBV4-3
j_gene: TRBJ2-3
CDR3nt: TGCGCCAGCAGCCAAGGGGCGGGATTCACAGATACGCAGTATTTT
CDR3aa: CASSQGAGFTDTQYF

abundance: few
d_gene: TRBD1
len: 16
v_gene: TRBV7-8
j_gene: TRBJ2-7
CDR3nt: TGTGCCAGCAGCTCAAGTCCAGGGGGCCAATCCTACGAGCAGTACTTC
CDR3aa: CASSSSPGGQSYEQYF

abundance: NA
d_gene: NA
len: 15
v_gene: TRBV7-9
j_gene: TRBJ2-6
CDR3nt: TGTGCCAGCAGTCCTGAGGTCTCTGGGGCCAACGTCCTGACTTTC
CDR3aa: CASSPEVSGANVLTF

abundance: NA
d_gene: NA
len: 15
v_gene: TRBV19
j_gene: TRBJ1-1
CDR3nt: TGTGCCAGTAGTATCCTCGGGAATCCGAACACTGAAGCTTTCTTT
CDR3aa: CASSILGNPNTEAFF

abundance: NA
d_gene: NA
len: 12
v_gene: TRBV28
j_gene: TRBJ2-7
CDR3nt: TGTGCCAGCCGGTCTCCTACTAGCTTTTTCAACTTC
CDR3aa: CASRSPTSFFNF

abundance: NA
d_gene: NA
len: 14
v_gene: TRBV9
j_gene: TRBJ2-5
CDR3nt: TGTGCCAGCAGCGTCTCGCAGGGATCAGAGACCCAGTACTTC
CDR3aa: CASSVSQGSETQYF

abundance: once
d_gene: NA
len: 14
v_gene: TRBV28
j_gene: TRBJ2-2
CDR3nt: TGTGCCAGCACGGGTTCTCCTTCCACCGGGGAGCTGTTTTTT
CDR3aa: CASTGSPSTGELFF

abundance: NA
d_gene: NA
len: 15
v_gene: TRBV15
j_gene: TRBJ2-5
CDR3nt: TGTGCCACCAGCAGAGAACCCAGTCCACAAGAGACCCAGTACTTC
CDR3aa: CATSREPSPQETQYF

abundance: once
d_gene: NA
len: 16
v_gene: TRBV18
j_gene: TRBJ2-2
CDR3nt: TGTGCCAGCTCACCAGGGAAGGGGTTGGACACCGGGGAGCTGTTTTTT
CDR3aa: CASSPGKGLDTGELFF

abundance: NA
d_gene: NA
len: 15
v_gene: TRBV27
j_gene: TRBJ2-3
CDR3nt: TGTGCCAGCAGTTTAGGCGGGCACAATACAGATACGCAGTATTTT
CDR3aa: CASSLGGHNTDTQYF